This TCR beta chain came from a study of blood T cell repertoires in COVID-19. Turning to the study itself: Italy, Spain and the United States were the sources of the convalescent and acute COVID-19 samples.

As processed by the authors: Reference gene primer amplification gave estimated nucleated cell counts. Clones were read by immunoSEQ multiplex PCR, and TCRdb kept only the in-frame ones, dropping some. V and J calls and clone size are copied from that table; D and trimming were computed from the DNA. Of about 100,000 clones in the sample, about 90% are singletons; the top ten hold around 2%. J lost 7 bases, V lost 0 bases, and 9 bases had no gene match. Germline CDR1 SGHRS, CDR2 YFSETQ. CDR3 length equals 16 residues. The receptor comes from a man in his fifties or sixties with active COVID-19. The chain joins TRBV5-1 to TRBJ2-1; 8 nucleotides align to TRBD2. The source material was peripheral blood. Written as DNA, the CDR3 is TGCGCCAGCAGCTTGGCCGGTACGGGAGGGTGGAATGAGCAGTTCTTC. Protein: CASSLAGTGGWNEQFF.